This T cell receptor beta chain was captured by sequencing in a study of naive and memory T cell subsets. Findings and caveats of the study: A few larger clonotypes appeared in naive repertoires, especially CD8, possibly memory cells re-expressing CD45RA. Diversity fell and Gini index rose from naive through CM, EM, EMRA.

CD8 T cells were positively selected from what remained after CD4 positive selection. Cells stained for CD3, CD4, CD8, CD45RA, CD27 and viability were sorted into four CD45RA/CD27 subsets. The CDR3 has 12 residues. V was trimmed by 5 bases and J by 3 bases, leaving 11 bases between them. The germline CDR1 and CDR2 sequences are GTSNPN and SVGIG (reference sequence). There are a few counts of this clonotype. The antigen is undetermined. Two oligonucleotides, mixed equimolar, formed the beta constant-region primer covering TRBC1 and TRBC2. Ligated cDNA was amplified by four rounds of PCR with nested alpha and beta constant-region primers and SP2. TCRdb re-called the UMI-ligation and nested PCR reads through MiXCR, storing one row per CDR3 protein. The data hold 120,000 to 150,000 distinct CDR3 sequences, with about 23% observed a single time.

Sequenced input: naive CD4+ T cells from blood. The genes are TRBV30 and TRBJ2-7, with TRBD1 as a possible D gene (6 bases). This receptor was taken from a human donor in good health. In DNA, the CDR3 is TGTGCCTGGGCTAGGGGGTTCTACGAGCAGTACTTC. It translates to CAWARGFYEQYF.